Each of the 8 T cell receptor beta chains below was sequenced from the same sample in a study of blood T cell repertoires in COVID-19. The protocol was immunoSEQ multiplex PCR, while the TCRdb copy is restricted to in-frame clones and leaves out a portion. The sample includes over 300,000 clones, roughly nine tenths of them seen just once. Sequenced sample: peripheral blood. These receptors all come from a man between 18 and 29 years old who had recovered from COVID-19.

This clone showed up just once. This sequence joins TRBV6-5 and TRBJ1-1; 7 bases are a match to TRBD1. CDR1 and CDR2 from the germline V gene are MNHEY and SVGAGI. V lost 6 bases, J lost 1 base, and 2 bases stayed unmatched. CDR3 size: 13 residues. This CDR3 reads CASRTGTNTEAFF. The CDR3 bases are TGTGCCAGCAGGACAGGGACGAACACTGAAGCTTTCTTT.

This chain uses TRBV7-9 with TRBJ2-1; perhaps TRBD2 as D (6 bases). CDR1 is SEHNR and CDR2 is FQNEAQ in the germline V gene (reference sequence). This CDR3 comprises 16 residues. V gave up 0 bases and J gave up 4 bases, with 13 bases separating them. As DNA, the CDR3 is TGTGCCAGCAGCTTAGCCGCGGGGCTCCAATACAATGAGCAGTTCTTC. Translation gives CASSLAAGLQYNEQFF.

Comments on this clone: A much larger clonotype is one base distant, so this may be a read error. Other nucleotide sequences in the sample specify the same CDR3. The genes are TRBV6-5 and TRBJ1-2; perhaps TRBD1 as D (6 bases). Between the trimmed V and J ends, which lost 6 bases and 2 bases, there was a span of 10 bases. The CDR3 loop spans 13 amino acids. Looked up from germline, CDR1 is MNHEY and CDR2 is SVGAGI. CDR3 DNA sequence: TGTGCCAGCAGCCTGGACAGCAACTATGGCTACACCTTC. Its protein product is CASSLDSNYGYTF.

This rearrangement joins TRBV5-1 to TRBJ1-6, with D maybe TRBD1 (6 bases). Germline V gene sequence: CDR1 SGHRS, CDR2 YFSETQ. The V gene lost 4 bases and the J gene lost 7 bases, with 9 bases spanning the gap. This CDR3 spans 13 amino acids. The CDR3 nucleotides are TGCGCCAGCAGCATGGACAGCAATTCACCCCTCCACTTT. Amino acids: CASSMDSNSPLHF.

V and J are TRBV19 and TRBJ1-5, with D unresolved. The CDR3 length is 14 residues. Trimming left V 10 bases short and J 0 bases short, with 13 bases between. Per germline, CDR1 LNHDA and CDR2 SQIVND (reference sequence). DNA for the CDR3: TGTGCCACCCTCCCGCAGTCTAGCAATCAGCCCCAGCATTTT. Protein product: CATLPQSSNQPQHF.

The chain has TRBV18 and TRBJ2-1; D is unresolved. Germline loops: CDR1 KGHSH, CDR2 LQKENI. The CDR3 runs 16 residues. V was trimmed by 3 bases and J by 0 bases, leaving 12 bases between them. The CDR3 nucleotides are TGTGCCAGCTCACCCTATAATAAGAGCTCCTACAATGAGCAGTTCTTC. It is translated as CASSPYNKSSYNEQFF.

The chain has TRBV19 and TRBJ2-2; maybe TRBD1 (6 bases). The ends were cut back, 7 bases at V and 1 base at J, with 13 bases in the middle. CDR3 length: 15 amino acids. Germline loops: CDR1 LNHDA, CDR2 SQIVND (reference sequence). The CDR3 protein is CASNRDTKNTGELFF. CDR3 in DNA: TGTGCCAGTAATCGGGACACGAAGAACACCGGGGAGCTGTTTTTT.

The chain employs TRBV7-9 and TRBJ1-1; D may be TRBD1 (5 bases). Trimming stripped 1 base from V and 6 bases from J, with 9 bases between. The CDR3 extends over 13 amino acids. Germline V gene sequence: CDR1 SEHNR, CDR2 FQNEAQ (reference sequence). CDR3 amino acids: CASSLVWGAEAFF. The CDR3 region has the DNA TGTGCCAGCAGCTTAGTGTGGGGCGCTGAAGCTTTCTTT.